These 26 T cell receptor beta chains were sequenced from one sample in a study of radiotherapy plus CTLA-4 blockade in lung cancer. The method was immunoSEQ multiplex PCR; TCRdb's version includes in-frame clones alone and lacks a portion of them. The table shows about 110,000 clones, with 85% occurring only once. Sequenced material: peripheral blood, taken from a patient treated with radiotherapy plus ipilimumab. These receptor sequences come from a human donor with non-small cell lung cancer that progressed on radiotherapy plus ipilimumab. Some clones in this sample may be carry-over from other donors' samples.

The chain recombines TRBV4-1 with TRBJ1-1; D ambiguous. The germline V gene has CDR1 MGHRA and CDR2 YSYEKL. This CDR3 region has 15 residues. Trimming removed 1 base from V and 0 bases from J, with 9 bases in between. For the CDR3, the DNA is TGCGCCAGCAGCCAAGTACGGCGGATGAACACTGAAGCTTTCTTT. Protein product: CASSQVRRMNTEAFF.

The chain uses TRBV20-1 and TRBJ2-2; D is ambiguous. Trimming took off 6 bases at V and 2 bases at J, with 4 bases between the two ends. This CDR3 comprises 11 residues. Germline V lookup: CDR1 DFQATT, CDR2 SNEGSKA (reference sequence). The CDR3 protein is CSARNTGELFF. The CDR3 DNA follows: TGCAGTGCCCGAAACACCGGGGAGCTGTTTTTT.

The chain uses TRBV2 and TRBJ2-7, with 8 bases identical to TRBD1. The germline CDR1 and CDR2 sequences are SNHLY and FYNNEI. This CDR3 spans 13 amino acids. Trimming took 8 bases from V and 3 from J; bases not matched to a gene: 6. The CDR3 loop is CASARDRNYEQYF. As DNA, the CDR3 is TGTGCCAGCGCCCGGGACAGGAACTACGAGCAGTACTTC. Full variable domain (missing parts from reference TRBV2 and TRBJ2-7): EPEVTQTPSHQVTQMGQEVILRCVPISNHLYFYWYRQILGQKVEFLVSFYNNEISEKSEIFDDQFSVERPDGSNFTLKIRSTKLEDSAMYFCASARDRNYEQYFGPGTRLTVT.

The rearrangement joins TRBV21-1 to TRBJ2-7; TRBD1, the table's D call, was not compared with the DNA. TRBV21-1 corresponds to a pseudogene. The CDR3 consists of 16 residues. The CDR3 spells CASSLWMTRSNYEQYF. The CDR3 DNA reads as TGTGCCAGCAGCCTATGGATGACACGGTCGAACTACGAGCAGTACTTC.

In the case of this clone: A read error may account for a junction end that differs from germline. The chain links TRBV5-8 to TRBJ2-6; D perhaps matches TRBD2 (5 bases). CDR3 size: 16 residues. Germline loops: CDR1 SGHTS, CDR2 YDEGEE. The CDR3 protein is CASSQEAASGANVLTF. The CDR3 DNA reads as TGCGCCAGCAGCCAAGAAGCGGCCTCTGGGGCCAACGTCCTGACTTTC. Looking up the rest from reference TRBV5-8 and TRBJ2-6 gives the full variable domain: EAGVTQSPTHLIKTRGQQATLRCSPISGHTSVYWYQQALGLGLQFLLWYDEGEERNRGNFPPRFSGRQFPNYSSELNVNALELEDSALYLCASSQEAASGANVLTFGAGSRLTVL.

This clone was detected a few times. The chain is built from TRBV19 and TRBJ1-1; perhaps TRBD1 as D (6 bases). Trimming pared 5 bases from V and 6 bases from J, leaving 13 bases between. The CDR3 contains 13 residues. The V gene's germline CDR1 is LNHDA and CDR2 SQIVND (reference sequence). Written as DNA, the CDR3 is TGTGCCAGTAGTCTCACCGGGACACCTGAAGCTTTCTTT. Translated, it gives CASSLTGTPEAFF.

The rearrangement links TRBV2 to TRBJ1-5; no clear D. The CDR3 consists of 13 residues. With 4 bases removed from V and 6 bases from J, the gap between germline ends came to 10 bases. Germline V gene data show CDR1 as SNHLY and CDR2 as FYNNEI. CDR3: CASSGEEVQPQHF. CDR3 in DNA: TGTGCCAGCAGTGGAGAGGAGGTTCAGCCCCAGCATTTT.

This clone was counted once. The rearrangement links TRBV27 to TRBJ2-7; D assignment may be TRBD1 or TRBD2 (5 bases each). Trimming removed 7 bases from V and 1 base from J, with 17 bases in between. The CDR3 is 15 residues long. The germline CDR1 and CDR2 sequences are MNHEY and SMNVEV (reference sequence). DNA for the CDR3: TGTGCCAGCACCCCCGGTGGGGGTCGGTCCTACGAGCAGTACTTC. Its translation is CASTPGGGRSYEQYF.

This chain joins TRBV4-3 and TRBJ2-1; D tentatively reads TRBD1 or TRBD2 (5 bases each). V was cut by 1 base and J by 8 bases, with 12 bases left in between. The CDR3 runs to 14 residues. Germline V gene lookup returns CDR1 LGHNA and CDR2 YSLEER. In DNA form, the CDR3 reads TGCGCCAGCAGCCAAGCCTTCTGGGACCATGAGCAGTTCTTC. Protein sequence: CASSQAFWDHEQFF.

This chain uses TRBV11-2 with TRBJ2-7; 9 bases line up with TRBD2. J lost 3 bases, V lost 6 bases, and 12 bases had no gene match. The CDR3 runs to 16 residues. Germline V CDR1 and CDR2: SGHAT, FQNNGV. In nucleotides, the CDR3 is TGTGCCAGCAGGCCGAATGGTAGCGGGGGAATCTACGAGCAGTACTTC. Translation: CASRPNGSGGIYEQYF.

This clone was seen only a few times. The chain recombines TRBV5-3 with TRBJ1-5; D unresolved. TRBV5-3 is treated as an ORF (open reading frame) with a function not yet certain. V lost 0 bases, J lost 5 bases, and 21 bases lay in between. The CDR3 runs 18 residues. DNA of the CDR3: TGTGCCAGAAGCTTGGGGGCAGGATTTGGCTTCTACGATCAGCCCCAGCATTTT. Its translation is CARSLGAGFGFYDQPQHF.

The V call is TRBV9, the J call TRBJ1-5; no definite D call. This CDR3 has 15 residues. Germline V gene sequence: CDR1 SGDLS, CDR2 YYNGEE. With 4 bases removed from V and 0 bases from J, the gap between germline ends came to 11 bases. DNA for the CDR3: TGTGCCAGCAGCTCCTATGGATATAGCAATCAGCCCCAGCATTTT. Its protein product is CASSSYGYSNQPQHF. The full variable domain, in which reference TRBV9 and TRBJ1-5 provide the parts outside the CDR3, is DSGVTQTPKHLITATGQRVTLRCSPRSGDLSVYWYQQSLDQGLQFLIQYYNGEERAKGNILERFSAQQFPDLHSELNLSSLELGDSALYFCASSSYGYSNQPQHFGDGTRLSIL.

This sequence joins TRBV10-1 and TRBJ1-5, with 8 bases fitting TRBD1. V lost 6 bases, J lost 5 bases, and 6 bases stayed unmatched. This CDR3 contains 14 residues. The germline V gene has CDR1 WNHNN and CDR2 SYGVQD (reference sequence). CDR3 region: CASRRQGFDQPQHF. CDR3 DNA: TGCGCCAGCAGGAGACAGGGGTTCGATCAGCCCCAGCATTTT.

For this clone: The sample contains more than one DNA sequence encoding this CDR3. The chain carries TRBV18 and TRBJ2-5; D remains unclear. V gave up 3 bases and J gave up 1 base, with 0 bases separating them. The CDR3 covers 11 residues. Germline CDR1 KGHSH, CDR2 LQKENI. In DNA form, the CDR3 reads TGTGCCAGCTCACCCCAAGAGACCCAGTACTTC. Protein: CASSPQETQYF.

The chain couples TRBV6-1 to TRBJ2-1; perhaps TRBD2 as D (5 bases). This CDR3 has 15 residues. V was clipped by 6 bases and J by 5 bases, with 17 bases between them. CDR1 MNHNS and CDR2 SASEGT come from the germline V gene. The CDR3 loop reads CASRGWASSDNEQFF. The CDR3 coding sequence is TGTGCCAGCAGGGGTTGGGCTAGCTCTGACAATGAGCAGTTCTTC.

The chain uses TRBV28 and TRBJ2-2; the D gene is possibly TRBD1 (5 bases). The CDR3 covers 16 residues. Looked up from germline, CDR1 is MDHEN and CDR2 is SYDVKM. With 5 bases removed from V and 4 bases from J, the gap between germline ends came to 17 bases. The chain's CDR3 is CASSEGGAVGTGELFF. The CDR3 DNA reads as TGTGCCAGCAGTGAAGGTGGGGCAGTGGGCACCGGGGAGCTGTTTTTT.

This clone occurred a few times. The rearrangement links TRBV9 to TRBJ2-1; no definite D call. This CDR3 has 13 amino acids. Germline CDR1 SGDLS, CDR2 YYNGEE. V dropped 0 bases and J dropped 5 bases, with 6 bases sitting between them. The CDR3 sequence is CASSVAGHNEQFF. The CDR3 DNA reads TGTGCCAGCAGCGTAGCGGGTCACAATGAGCAGTTCTTC.

The rearrangement links TRBV6-5 to TRBJ2-7; a weak D match, TRBD1 (6 bases). V shed 0 bases and J shed 5 bases, with 14 bases lying between them. The CDR3 contains 15 residues. CDR1 MNHEY and CDR2 SVGAGI come from the germline V gene. CDR3 region: CASSYSAGASDEQYF. The CDR3 DNA reads TGTGCCAGCAGTTACTCGGCAGGGGCCTCTGACGAGCAGTACTTC.

This clone has a single count. V gene TRBV25-1 combines with J gene TRBJ2-7; possibly TRBD1 for D (5 bases). Trimming removed 6 bases from V and 6 bases from J, with 15 bases in between. This CDR3 spans 13 amino acids. CDR1 is MGHDK, CDR2 SYGVNS, per germline. The CDR3 region has the DNA TGTGCCAGCAGGTCTCAGGGCCTCTCCGAGCAGTACTTC. Protein: CASRSQGLSEQYF.

The V gene is TRBV18, the J gene TRBJ2-3; TRBD2 might be the D (5 bases). Deletions cut 2 bases from V and 0 bases from J, with 6 bases between. This CDR3 comprises 14 residues. Germline lookup yields CDR1 KGHSH and CDR2 LQKENI. This CDR3 is CASSPSGSTDTQYF. In nucleotides, the CDR3 is TGTGCCAGCTCACCAAGCGGCAGCACAGATACGCAGTATTTT.

The chain links TRBV6-5 to TRBJ1-2; D unclear. Deletions cut 1 base from V and 6 bases from J, with 9 bases between. There are 13 residues in the CDR3. Per germline, CDR1 MNHEY and CDR2 SVGAGI. The CDR3, as DNA: TGTGCCAGCAGTTACTATGGGGTGGATGGCTACACCTTC. Translated, it gives CASSYYGVDGYTF.

This rearrangement joins TRBV28 to TRBJ2-2; 7 positions agree with TRBD1. The V gene's germline CDR1 is MDHEN and CDR2 SYDVKM. The CDR3 extends over 16 amino acids. V lost 6 bases and J lost 0; bases outside the gene matches: 7. Here the CDR3 reads CASSPAGTANTGELFF. The CDR3 DNA sequence: TGTGCCAGCAGCCCCGCAGGGACAGCGAACACCGGGGAGCTGTTTTTT.

The chain employs TRBV6-5 and TRBJ2-7, with D possibly TRBD2 on 6 matching bases. Trimming took off 7 bases at V and 6 bases at J, with 22 bases between the two ends. The germline gives CDR1 MNHEY, CDR2 SVGAGI. The CDR3 loop spans 15 amino acids. Written as DNA, the CDR3 is TGTGCCAGCACCCTACGGGGGAACGGGTTTCGCGAGCAGTACTTC. Its translation: CASTLRGNGFREQYF.

This chain uses TRBV15 with TRBJ2-2, with TRBD1 matching 7 bases. With V trimmed by 5 bases and J by 4 bases, 19 bases remained unmatched. The CDR3 extends over 19 amino acids. Per the germline V gene, CDR1 is LNHNV and CDR2 is YYDKDF (reference sequence). The CDR3, as DNA: TGTGCCACCAGCGGAATGAGAGGGAGACAGGGTCAGAGCACCGGGGAGCTGTTTTTT. Translation gives CATSGMRGRQGQSTGELFF.

The chain couples TRBV6-1 to TRBJ2-1; 14 bases line up with TRBD2. V shed 4 bases, J shed 13 bases, and the junction held 6 bases outside the gene matches. Germline loops: CDR1 MNHNS, CDR2 SASEGT. This CDR3 region has 14 residues. The CDR3: CASSVGLAGVFQFF. CDR3 DNA: TGTGCCAGCAGTGTGGGACTAGCGGGGGTCTTTCAGTTCTTC.

The count of this clone is one. The chain links TRBV4-3 to TRBJ2-2, with 15 bases lining up with TRBD2. The CDR3 spans 19 residues. Per germline, CDR1 LGHNA and CDR2 YSLEER. The ends lost 4 bases at V and 7 bases at J; junction bases unmatched: 13. In DNA form, the CDR3 reads TGCGCCAGCAGCCCCCCGGGACTAGCGGGGGGTTCCGGGGTCGGGGAGCTGTTTTTT. It codes for CASSPPGLAGGSGVGELFF.